The 5 T cell receptor beta chains listed next were all sequenced from one sample in a study of OX40 agonist ivuxolimab in advanced cancers. The assay was immunoSEQ multiplex PCR, and TCRdb's table has in-frame clones only and misses some. The profile covers tens of thousands of clones, with 83% appearing a single time and 20% taken by the ten largest. This specimen was CD4+ or CD8+ T cells sorted from blood, taken in a trial of the OX40 agonist ivuxolimab. Every receptor here comes from an adult with an advanced solid tumor such as melanoma, head and neck, liver or kidney cancer.

This sequence joins TRBV19 and TRBJ1-1; D gene unclear. Germline CDR1 and CDR2: LNHDA and SQIVND (reference sequence). V lost 2 bases and J 0 bases, leaving 7 bases between the germline ends. The CDR3 covers 14 residues. CDR3 DNA: TGTGCCAGTAGTATATTAGGAGTGAACACTGAAGCTTTCTTT. Amino acid sequence: CASSILGVNTEAFF.

This clone came up a few times. The chain recombines TRBV7-2 with TRBJ2-7; D remains unclear. Looked up from germline, CDR1 is SGHTA and CDR2 is FQGNSA. This CDR3 is built from 12 residues. V was clipped by 6 bases and J by 6 bases, with 12 bases between them. The CDR3 DNA reads TGTGCCAGCAGTCCCATCAGGCCCGAGCAGTACTTC. Translation: CASSPIRPEQYF.

V gene TRBV14 combines with J gene TRBJ1-6; TRBD1 matches 8 bases. The CDR3 contains 15 residues. The V gene end was trimmed by 5 bases and the J gene end by 7 bases; junction bases not matched to a gene: 7. Germline assignment: CDR1 SGHDN and CDR2 FVKESK. The CDR3 protein is CASSETGGRNSPLHF. CDR3 in DNA: TGTGCCAGCAGCGAAACAGGGGGTCGGAATTCACCCCTCCACTTT.

V gene TRBV14 combines with J gene TRBJ2-7; 13 bases align to TRBD2. The CDR3 consists of 16 residues. In germline, CDR1 is SGHDN, CDR2 FVKESK. The V and J ends lost 4 bases and 5 bases, in that order; junction bases with no gene match: 8. CDR3 nucleotides: TGTGCCAGCAGCCCTCCTGGACTAGCGGGGGACGACGAGCAGTACTTC. This sequence encodes CASSPPGLAGDDEQYF.

This chain connects TRBV29-1 to TRBJ2-1; 7 bases agree with TRBD2. The germline V gene encodes CDR1 SQVTM and CDR2 ANQGSEA. V lost 6 bases to trimming and J lost 4 bases; unmatched junction nucleotides: 12. The CDR3 runs to 15 residues. The CDR3 bases are TGCAGCGTGCATCCTGGGGCTAGCGGATACAATGAGCAGTTCTTC. It encodes CSVHPGASGYNEQFF.